Sequencing of this T cell receptor (beta chain) was carried out in a study of shared clonotypes between healthy human individuals. Sequencing was performed with immunoSEQ multiplex PCR; in TCRdb, only in-frame clones are kept and a portion is missing. The table lists some 1.4 million clones, roughly 96% of them singletons. The CDR3 totals 14 residues. V lost 1 base and J lost 7, with 11 bases in between. CDR1 and CDR2 from the germline V gene are SGHAT and FQNNGV. This rearrangement joins TRBV11-2 to TRBJ2-1, with D possibly matching TRBD2 (6 bases). The sequencing input was naive CD4+ T cells sorted from blood. Specified subset: CD45RA+ positively selected. The TCR sequence derives from a man aged 25-45 years in good health. The CDR3 DNA reads TGTGCCAGCAGCTTAGTGGCAGGGAGGAATGAGCAGTTCTTC. Its protein product is CASSLVAGRNEQFF.